The clone carrying this TCR beta chain was found once. These data originate in a study of blood T cell repertoires in COVID-19. Study background: The United States, Italy and Spain were the sources of the acute and convalescent COVID-19 samples.

As processed by the authors: Reference gene primer amplification gave nucleated cell count estimates. The table came from immunoSEQ multiplex PCR; TCRdb's copy has only in-frame clones and leaves some out. That table supplies the V and J calls and clone size; D and trimming were determined from the DNA. Altogether about 140,000 clones are present, roughly 84% being singletons, with the ten largest covering about 8%. Germline V lookup: CDR1 LNHNV, CDR2 YYDKDF (reference sequence). This CDR3 spans 15 amino acids. Unmatched junction bases numbered 14, after V lost 5 bases and J lost 8 bases. This sequence joins TRBV15 and TRBJ1-2; 7 nucleotides align to TRBD1. The receptor comes from a woman aged 60-75 years with acute or convalescent COVID-19. The sequenced material came from peripheral blood. The CDR3 coding sequence is TGTGCCACCAGCGGACGGACAGGAGGCGTCGAGGGCTACACCTTC. It yields the protein CATSGRTGGVEGYTF. Combining the CDR3 with reference TRBV15 and TRBJ1-2 gives the whole variable domain DAMVIQNPRYQVTQFGKPVTLSCSQTLNHNVMYWYQQKSSQAPKLLFHYYDKDFNNEADTPDNFQSRRPNTSFCFLDIRSPGLGDTAMYLCATSGRTGGVEGYTFGSGTRLTVV.